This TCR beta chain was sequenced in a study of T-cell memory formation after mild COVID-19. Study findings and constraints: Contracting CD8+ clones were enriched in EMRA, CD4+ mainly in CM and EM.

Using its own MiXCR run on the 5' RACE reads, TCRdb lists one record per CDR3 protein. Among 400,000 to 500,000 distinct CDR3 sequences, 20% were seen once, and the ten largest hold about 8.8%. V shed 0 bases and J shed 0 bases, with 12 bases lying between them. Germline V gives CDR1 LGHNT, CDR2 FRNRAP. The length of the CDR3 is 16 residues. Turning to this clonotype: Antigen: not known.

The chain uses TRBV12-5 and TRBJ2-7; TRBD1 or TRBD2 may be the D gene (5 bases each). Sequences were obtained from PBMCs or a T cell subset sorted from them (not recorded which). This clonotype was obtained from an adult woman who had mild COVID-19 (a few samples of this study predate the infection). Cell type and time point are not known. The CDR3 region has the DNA TGTGCTAGTGGTTTGGTCACAGGAGGTTACTCCTACGAGCAGTACTTC. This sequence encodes CASGLVTGGYSYEQYF.